This TCR beta chain derives from a study of blood T cell repertoires in COVID-19. Across the whole study: T cells, B-cell-depleted T cells, or PBMCs supplied cDNA or gDNA.

Authors' methods: Amplified reference gene primers provided the basis for estimating nucleated cell counts. Method: immunoSEQ multiplex PCR; TCRdb's copy keeps in-frame clones and lacks some. V and J calls and clone size are as listed in that table; D and trimming were resolved from the DNA. The data show roughly 32,000 clones, 65% to 90% seen once. This clone came up once. Sequencing was done on a sample of peripheral blood. This clonotype was obtained from a man older than 75 with active COVID-19.

CDR3 DNA: TGTGCCAGTAGCGTACAGGGGGCAGGGTACGAGCAGTACTTC. It yields the protein CASSVQGAGYEQYF. This chain uses TRBV19 with TRBJ2-7; TRBD1 matches 9 bases. CDR1 is LNHDA, CDR2 SQIVND, per germline (reference sequence). The junction had 7 bases not matched to a gene; V was cut back by 6 bases and J by 4 bases. The CDR3 loop spans 14 amino acids.